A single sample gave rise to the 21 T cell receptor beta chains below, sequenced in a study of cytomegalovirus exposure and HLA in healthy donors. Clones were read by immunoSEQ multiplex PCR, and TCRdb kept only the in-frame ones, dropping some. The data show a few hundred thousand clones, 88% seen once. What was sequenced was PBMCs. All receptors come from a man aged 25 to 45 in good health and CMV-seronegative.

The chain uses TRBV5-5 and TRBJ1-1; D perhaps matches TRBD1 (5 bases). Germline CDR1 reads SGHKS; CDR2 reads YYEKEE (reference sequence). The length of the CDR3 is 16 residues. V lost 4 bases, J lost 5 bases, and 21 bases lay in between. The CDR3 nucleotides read TGTGCCAGCAGCCCCAAGCCAGGGCTTAAGGGGACTGAAGCTTTCTTT. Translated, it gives CASSPKPGLKGTEAFF.

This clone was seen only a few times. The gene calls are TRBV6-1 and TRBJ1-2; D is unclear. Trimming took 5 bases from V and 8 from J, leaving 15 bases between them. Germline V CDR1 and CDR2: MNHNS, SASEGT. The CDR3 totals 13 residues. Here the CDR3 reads CASSPEGRSGYTF. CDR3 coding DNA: TGTGCCAGCAGTCCTGAGGGCCGTTCGGGCTACACCTTC.

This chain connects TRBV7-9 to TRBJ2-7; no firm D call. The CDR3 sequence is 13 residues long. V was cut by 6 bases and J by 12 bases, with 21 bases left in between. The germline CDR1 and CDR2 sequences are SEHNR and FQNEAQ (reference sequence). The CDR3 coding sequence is TGTGCCAGCAGGTCCGGAAACGAGGATGCGCTGTACTTC. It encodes CASRSGNEDALYF. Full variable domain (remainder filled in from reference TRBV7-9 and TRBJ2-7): DTGVSQNPRHKITKRGQNVTFRCDPISEHNRLYWYRQTLGQGPEFLTYFQNEAQLEKSRLLSDRFSAERPKGSFSTLEIQRTEQGDSAMYLCASRSGNEDALYFGPGTRLTVT.

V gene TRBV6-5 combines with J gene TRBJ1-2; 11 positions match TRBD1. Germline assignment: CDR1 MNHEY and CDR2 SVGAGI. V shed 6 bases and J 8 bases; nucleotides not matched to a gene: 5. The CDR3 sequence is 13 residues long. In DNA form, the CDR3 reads TGTGCCAGCAGAGGACAGGGGGCGAGGGGCTACACCTTC. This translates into CASRGQGARGYTF.

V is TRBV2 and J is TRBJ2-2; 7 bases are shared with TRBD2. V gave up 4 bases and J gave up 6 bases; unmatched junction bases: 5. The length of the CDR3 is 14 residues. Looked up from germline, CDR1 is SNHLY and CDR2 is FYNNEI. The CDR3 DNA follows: TGTGCCAGCAGTGCCCTCGGGGGGTCCGGGGAGCTGTTTTTT. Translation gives CASSALGGSGELFF.

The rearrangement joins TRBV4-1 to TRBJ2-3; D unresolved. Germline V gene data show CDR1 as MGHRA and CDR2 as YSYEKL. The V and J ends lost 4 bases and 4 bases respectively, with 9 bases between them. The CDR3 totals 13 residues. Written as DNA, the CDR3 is TGCGCCAGCAGCCCCCCTACGGCAGATACGCAGTATTTT. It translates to CASSPPTADTQYF.

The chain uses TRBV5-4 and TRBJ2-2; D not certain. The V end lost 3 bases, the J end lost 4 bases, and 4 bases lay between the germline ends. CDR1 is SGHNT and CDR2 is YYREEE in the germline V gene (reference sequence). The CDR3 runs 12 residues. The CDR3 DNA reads TGTGCCAGCAGCTCTTCCACCGGGGAGCTGTTTTTT. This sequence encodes CASSSSTGELFF.

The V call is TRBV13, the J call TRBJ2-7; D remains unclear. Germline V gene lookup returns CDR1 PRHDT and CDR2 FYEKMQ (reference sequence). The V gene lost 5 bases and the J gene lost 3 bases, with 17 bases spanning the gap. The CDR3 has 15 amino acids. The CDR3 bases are TGTGCCAGCAGCCGTAGGTCGGGTCAGATCTACGAGCAGTACTTC. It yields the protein CASSRRSGQIYEQYF.

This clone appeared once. The CDR3 DNA is TGTGCCATCAGCCCGAAGGGACTAGCGGGGAACGAGCAGTACTTC. Amino acids: CAISPKGLAGNEQYF. V and J are TRBV10-3 and TRBJ2-7, with TRBD2 matching over 13 bases. This CDR3 contains 15 residues. CDR1 ENHRY and CDR2 SYGVKD come from the germline V gene. Trimming cost V 6 bases and J 5 bases; bases outside gene matches: 7.

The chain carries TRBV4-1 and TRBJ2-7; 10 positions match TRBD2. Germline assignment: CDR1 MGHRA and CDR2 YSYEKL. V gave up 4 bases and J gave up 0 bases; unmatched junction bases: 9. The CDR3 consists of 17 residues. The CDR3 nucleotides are TGCGCCAGCAGCCCCCCTAGCGGGGGCTCTAGCTCCTACGAGCAGTACTTC. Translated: CASSPPSGGSSSYEQYF.

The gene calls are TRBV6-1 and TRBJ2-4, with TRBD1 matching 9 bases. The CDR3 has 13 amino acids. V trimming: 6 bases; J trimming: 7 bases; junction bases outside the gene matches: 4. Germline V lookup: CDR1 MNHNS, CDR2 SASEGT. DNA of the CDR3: TGTGCCAGCAGAGGGGACAGGGTGAACATTCAGTACTTC. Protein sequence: CASRGDRVNIQYF.

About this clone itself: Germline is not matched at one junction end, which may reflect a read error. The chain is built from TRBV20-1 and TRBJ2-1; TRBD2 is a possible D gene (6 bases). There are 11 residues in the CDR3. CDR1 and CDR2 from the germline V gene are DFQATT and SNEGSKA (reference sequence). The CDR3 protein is CSAQDYHEQFF. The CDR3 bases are TGCAGTGCTCAGGACTACCATGAGCAGTTCTTC.

Written as DNA, the CDR3 is TGTGCCAGCAGAGCGGGCCTAGCGGGATCCTCTGGGGCCAACGTCCTGACTTTC. Residues: CASRAGLAGSSGANVLTF. The chain recombines TRBV11-2 with TRBJ2-6; 9 nucleotides agree with TRBD2. Trimming at V came to 6 bases and at J to 0 bases, leaving 9 bases not matched to a gene. Germline CDR1 SGHAT, CDR2 FQNNGV. This CDR3 contains 18 residues.

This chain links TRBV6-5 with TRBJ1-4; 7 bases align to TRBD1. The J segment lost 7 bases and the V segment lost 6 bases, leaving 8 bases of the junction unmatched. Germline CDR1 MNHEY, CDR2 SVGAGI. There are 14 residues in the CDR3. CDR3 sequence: CASRNRGRSEKLFF. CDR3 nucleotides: TGTGCCAGCAGGAACAGGGGTAGGAGTGAAAAACTGTTTTTT.

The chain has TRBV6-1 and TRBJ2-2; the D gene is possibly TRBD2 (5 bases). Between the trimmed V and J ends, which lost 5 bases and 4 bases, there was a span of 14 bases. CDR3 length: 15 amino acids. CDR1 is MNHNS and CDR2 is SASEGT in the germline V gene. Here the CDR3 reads CASSTLLAPTGELFF. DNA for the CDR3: TGTGCCAGCAGTACGTTGCTAGCTCCCACCGGGGAGCTGTTTTTT.

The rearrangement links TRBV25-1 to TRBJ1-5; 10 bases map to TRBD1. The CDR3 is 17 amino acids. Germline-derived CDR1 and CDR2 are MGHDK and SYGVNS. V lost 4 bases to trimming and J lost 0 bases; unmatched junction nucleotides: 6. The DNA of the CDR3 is TGTGCCAGCAGTGGGGACAGGGGATCCCTTAGCAATCAGCCCCAGCATTTT. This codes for CASSGDRGSLSNQPQHF.

The CDR3 loop is CASSLVGAPSYEQYF. The CDR3 nucleotides read TGTGCCAGCAGCTTGGTAGGGGCCCCTTCCTACGAGCAGTACTTC. The chain recombines TRBV5-4 with TRBJ2-7; possible D gene TRBD1, 5 bases. The ends were cut back, 0 bases at V and 1 base at J, with 11 bases in the middle. Per the germline V gene, CDR1 is SGHNT and CDR2 is YYREEE (reference sequence). The CDR3 covers 15 residues.

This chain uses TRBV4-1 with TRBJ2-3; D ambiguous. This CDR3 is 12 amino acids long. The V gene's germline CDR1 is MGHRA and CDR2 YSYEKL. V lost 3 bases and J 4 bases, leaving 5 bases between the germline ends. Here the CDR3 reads CASSQRSDTQYF. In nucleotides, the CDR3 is TGCGCCAGCAGCCAGAGGTCAGATACGCAGTATTTT.

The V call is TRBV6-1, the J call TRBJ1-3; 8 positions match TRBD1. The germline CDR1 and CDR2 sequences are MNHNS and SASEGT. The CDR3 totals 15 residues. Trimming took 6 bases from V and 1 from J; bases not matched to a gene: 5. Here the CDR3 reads CASRQGVSSGNTIYF. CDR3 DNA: TGTGCCAGCAGACAGGGGGTATCTTCTGGAAACACCATATATTTT.

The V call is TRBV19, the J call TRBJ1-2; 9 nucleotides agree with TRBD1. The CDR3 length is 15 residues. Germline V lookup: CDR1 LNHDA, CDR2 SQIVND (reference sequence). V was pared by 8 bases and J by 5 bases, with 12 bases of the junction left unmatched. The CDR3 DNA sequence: TGTGCCAGTTCCTTCCGGGACAGGGACCAATATGGCTACACCTTC. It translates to CASSFRDRDQYGYTF.

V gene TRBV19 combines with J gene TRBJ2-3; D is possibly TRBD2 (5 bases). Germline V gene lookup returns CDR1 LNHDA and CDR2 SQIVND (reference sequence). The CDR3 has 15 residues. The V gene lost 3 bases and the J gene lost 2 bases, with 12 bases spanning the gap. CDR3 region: CASSIGRGVTDTQYF. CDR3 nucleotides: TGTGCCAGTAGTATTGGGAGAGGCGTCACAGATACGCAGTATTTT.